Included here is one TCR beta chain sequence, with context. Its cognate antigen has yet to be identified. It has no much larger one-base neighbor in the sample; base qualities were not kept. Its CDR3 holds 15 amino acids, cysteine through phenylalanine. The only DNA kept is the CDR3, 45 bases in frame from the first base. Relative to germline, V is 5 bases shorter and J is 10 bases shorter, with 26 bases between their ends. Looking up the germline V gene (reference sequence) yields CDR1 GTSNPN and CDR2 SVGIG. The data were obtained in a study of blood T cell repertoires in COVID-19 (dated by TCRdb to 2020 to 2021). The study in broad terms: The collaborator samples originated in the United States, Italy and Spain and spanned the acute and convalescent phases of COVID-19. The prospective study material was composed of cDNA or gDNA derived from T cells, B-cell-depleted T cells, or PBMCs. The repertoires were made available in a free public database intended to serve as a resource for research on the immune response to SARS-CoV-2. Samples came from the ongoing ImmuneRACE study (first 160 participants) plus 1,254 subjects from 6 global collaborators. Where available, HLA class I and class II types were obtained from metadata supplied by the sample provider rather than from assay-based typing. The dataset comprised deeply sampled blood TCRbeta repertoires from subjects exposed to, actively infected with, or recovered from COVID-19. A de-identified subject ID, COVID-19 status, age in years and sex were almost always included in the sample metadata. Broader findings and caveats from the paper: The amount of clinical and demographic metadata varied by source and participant and was provided uncurated.

The immunoSEQ Assay, a bias-controlled multiplex PCR, was used to amplify TCRbeta CDR3 regions from genomic DNA. The published analysis was carried out like this. Within the assay, amplification of reference gene primers was used to estimate how many nucleated cells each sample contained. To quantify the absolute abundance of each unique TCRbeta CDR3 rearrangement, sequence reads were collapsed and filtered. For each sample, productive Simpson clonality was calculated as the square root of Simpson's diversity index over productive rearrangements. Drawn from immuneACCESS, this table holds only the in-frame rearrangements with V and J called that TCRdb kept. Clones are partly lost; checked studies trace under half to an unresolved V gene and leave the rest unexplained. V, J and clone size were drawn from that table, and D and trimming were deduced from the DNA. The sample includes around 300,000 clones, with roughly 89% observed a single time. Approximately 1.5% of the sample comes from the top ten.

Participants in the prospective study were aged roughly 18 to 89 years, lived in under 30 United States geographic areas, and enrolled through a virtual design. Cohort assignment in the prospective study relied on participant-reported clinical history from a screening survey and a study questionnaire. Recovered participants in ImmuneRACE Cohort 3 were defined as having two consecutive negative NP/OP PCR tests, clearance from a healthcare professional, or resolution of symptoms. In the prospective study, whole blood, serum and a nasopharyngeal or oropharyngeal swab were collected from each participant by mobile phlebotomists. Prospective study participants could optionally give additional blood draws and questionnaires over a roughly two-month period. Before DNA extraction, blood samples from the prospective study were shipped at room temperature or frozen.

This chain joins TRBV30 to TRBJ1-1; there is no confident call for the D gene. This TCR was recovered from a woman between 35 and 50 years old who had recovered from COVID-19. Sequenced: PBMCs or T cells enriched from blood (not recorded which). The DNA sequence is TGTGCCTGGGTTACTAGAGGATCCCTATCGTCAGTAGCTTTCTTT. This yields the protein CAWVTRGSLSSVAFF.